These T cell receptor beta chains were read from a single sample in a study of blood T cells in healthy people across ages. Each CDR3 protein gets one entry after TCRdb re-called the 5' RACE reads with MiXCR. The sample shows more than 1.4 million distinct CDR3 sequences, approximately 42% of them seen only once. The source material was blood. The receptors stem from a woman aged 18-29 years in good health. Both conserved end residues are part of each CDR3. The D gene is left open where the match is weak. Expanded clones get a size class; other rows say once, few or many, or leave the size out.

19,TRBD1,TRBJ2-1,-,TRBV6-1,TGTGCCAGCAGGAGCAGACAGGGGGCGGCCCGAGCGGCCTACAATGAGCAGTTCTTC,CASRSRQGAARAAYNEQFF
13,-,TRBJ1-2,-,TRBV15,TGTGCCACCAGCATCGCAAGCTTCTATGGCTACACCTTC,CATSIASFYGYTF
14,-,TRBJ1-2,-,TRBV20-1,TGCAGTGCTCTCCAGGGGCAGGGGTTATATGGCTACACCTTC,CSALQGQGLYGYTF
12,-,TRBJ1-6,-,TRBV12-3/TRBV12-4,TGTGCCAGCAGTCCAGGGTTTCCACCCCTCCACTTT,CASSPGFPPLHF
19,TRBD2,TRBJ2-1,-,TRBV20-1,TGCAGTGCTAAATGGGTAGCGGGAGAGTGGAAAAGCTCCTACAATGAGCAGTTCTTC,CSAKWVAGEWKSSYNEQFF
17,TRBD1,TRBJ2-7,few,TRBV15,TGTGCCACCAGCAGAGATCTGTTATTGCGACAGGGTGGCGAGCAGTACTTC,CATSRDLLLRQGGEQYF
15,TRBD1,TRBJ1-4,-,TRBV18,TGTGCCAGCTCACCCCGGGTGGCAGGGGGAGAAAAACTGTTTTTT,CASSPRVAGGEKLFF
13,-,TRBJ2-7,once,TRBV10-2,TGCGCCAGCAAGAAGGGACTCTTGTACGAGCAGTACTTC,CASKKGLLYEQYF
16,-,TRBJ1-4,-,TRBV21-1,TGTGCCAGCAGCAAAGAAGGGGCAGCAACTAAGGAAAAACTGTTTTTT,CASSKEGAATKEKLFF
11,-,TRBJ2-1,-,TRBV20-1,TGCAGTGCTAGACAGATGAGAGAGCAGTTCTTC,CSARQMREQFF
15,TRBD1,TRBJ1-5,-,TRBV4-1,TGCGCCAGCAGCCTCAGACAGGGGAGCAATCAGCCCCAGCATTTT,CASSLRQGSNQPQHF
15,-,TRBJ2-7,-,TRBV21-1,TGTGCCAGCAGCAAAAAGGAAGTTGTTCGCTGCGAGCAGTACTTC,CASSKKEVVRCEQYF
15,-,TRBJ2-7,-,TRBV5-1,TGCGCCAGCAGCTTGGACGGTCCCCCGGGCTACGAGCAGTACTTC,CASSLDGPPGYEQYF
17,TRBD2,TRBJ2-1,few,TRBV6-1,TGTGCCAGCAGCTCCCCCGGGGCTAGCGGGAGAGGGAGTGAGCAGTTCTTC,CASSSPGASGRGSEQFF
17,-,TRBJ2-1,-,TRBV5-1,TGCGCCAGCAGCTTGGGGGCATTGGATGAGGCCTACAATGAGCAGTTCTTC,CASSLGALDEAYNEQFF
16,-,TRBJ2-7,-,TRBV18,TGTGCCAGCTCACCACTGAGCCAGATTTCCTACAATGAGCAGTACTTC,CASSPLSQISYNEQYF